Listed below are T cell receptor beta chains from one sample, sequenced in a study of cytomegalovirus exposure and HLA in healthy donors. The repertoire was sequenced with immunoSEQ multiplex PCR; TCRdb's copy has only in-frame clones and lacks some. The sample consists of around 130,000 clones, more than 55% of them appearing once. Sequencing was done on a sample of PBMCs. The receptors derive from a man between 18 and 35 years old in good health and CMV-seronegative. The CDR3 runs from the conserved cysteine through the conserved F or W.

J gene	V gene	CDR3 protein
TRBJ2-7	TRBV25-1	CASPGLYEQYF
TRBJ2-1	TRBV14	CASSPGGIAGLYYNEQFF
TRBJ2-1	TRBV27	CASSTPLGGSSYNEQFF
TRBJ2-1	TRBV19	CASTSLAGSSYNEQFF
TRBJ2-4	TRBV15	CATSRDGGGRDIQYF
TRBJ2-7	TRBV30	CAWTTLLAGREQYF
TRBJ1-4	TRBV9	CASSVGPTQGEKLFF
TRBJ2-3	TRBV28	CAGQGNADTQYF
TRBJ2-2	TRBV5-6	CASTLVPQNTGELFF
TRBJ2-2	TRBV4-2	CASSPQRGDTGELFF
TRBJ2-7	TRBV9	CASSVGPSGSQHEQYF
TRBJ1-2	TRBV5-1	CASSLGPGQGDYGYTF
TRBJ2-7	TRBV5-1	CASSLVDRGSYEQYF
TRBJ1-2	TRBV5-1	CASSLVTGAPRGYTF
TRBJ1-3	TRBV4-1	CASSQYGTGITSGNTIYF
TRBJ1-6	TRBV30	CAWRGLNNSPLHF
TRBJ2-7	TRBV28	CASSLIPGSNEQYF
TRBJ2-5	TRBV2	CASAGTREGEQYF